These T cell receptor beta chains were read from a single sample in a study of healthy donors' naive CD4 and CD8 T cells. TCRdb independently ran MiXCR on the reads; one entry per CDR3 protein. The sample has around 200,000 distinct CDR3 sequences, 65% to 80% seen once. The specimen was naive CD4+ and CD8+ T cells sorted from blood, pooled from several donors. All receptors come from a pool of human donors in good health; the sample pools cells from several healthy donors. Both conserved end residues are part of each CDR3. Each record gives: CDR3 DNA, CDR3 protein, clone size, J gene, D gene, V gene. The D gene is left open where the match is weak. Clone size, where shown, is once, few, many, or a class for clones that have expanded.

cdr3_nt: TGTGCCAGCAGACAATCCCCGGGACTAGACCTCATTGAGCAGTTCTTC
cdr3_aa: CASRQSPGLDLIEQFF
clone_size: NA
j_call: TRBJ2-1
d_call: TRBD2
v_call: TRBV27

cdr3_nt: TGTGCCAGCGTCTTGGGGACAGCCTCCGAGACCCAGTACTTC
cdr3_aa: CASVLGTASETQYF
clone_size: NA
j_call: TRBJ2-5
d_call: TRBD1
v_call: TRBV5-5

cdr3_nt: TGTGCCAGCAGTTCTCTCGGACTAGCGGGACCTACTTACAATGAGCAGTTCTTC
cdr3_aa: CASSSLGLAGPTYNEQFF
clone_size: NA
j_call: TRBJ2-1
d_call: TRBD2
v_call: TRBV27

cdr3_nt: TGTGCCAGCAGCTTGGTGGGGGCTGAGGAGACCCAGTACTTC
cdr3_aa: CASSLVGAEETQYF
clone_size: few
j_call: TRBJ2-5
d_call: NA
v_call: TRBV5-6

cdr3_nt: TGTGCCAGCAGCTTGCGATGGACAGAGACCCGGGAAGCTTTCTTT
cdr3_aa: CASSLRWTETREAFF
clone_size: NA
j_call: TRBJ1-1
d_call: NA
v_call: TRBV5-6

cdr3_nt: TGCAGCGTTTTACTAGCGGGCTCCTACGAGCAGTACTTC
cdr3_aa: CSVLLAGSYEQYF
clone_size: NA
j_call: TRBJ2-7
d_call: TRBD2
v_call: TRBV29-1

cdr3_nt: TGTGCCAGCAGCCCCAGGGGGAACTACAATGAGCAGTTCTTC
cdr3_aa: CASSPRGNYNEQFF
clone_size: NA
j_call: TRBJ2-1
d_call: TRBD1
v_call: TRBV11-3

cdr3_nt: TGCGCCAGCAGCCAGCCAGGCTATGGCTATACCTTC
cdr3_aa: CASSQPGYGYTF
clone_size: few
j_call: TRBJ1-2
d_call: NA
v_call: TRBV4-3

cdr3_nt: TGCAGCGCCCGGGACAGGACCCCACTGGGGGCTTTCTTT
cdr3_aa: CSARDRTPLGAFF
clone_size: NA
j_call: TRBJ1-1
d_call: TRBD1
v_call: TRBV29-1

cdr3_nt: TGTGCCAGCAGCCAATCAGTCACTGAAGCTTTCTTT
cdr3_aa: CASSQSVTEAFF
clone_size: NA
j_call: TRBJ1-1
d_call: NA
v_call: TRBV4-3

cdr3_nt: TGTGCCAGTAGTATGGGTCTAGCGGGAAATGAGCAGTTCTTC
cdr3_aa: CASSMGLAGNEQFF
clone_size: NA
j_call: TRBJ2-1
d_call: TRBD2
v_call: TRBV19

cdr3_nt: TGTGCTAGTGGTTTCCCCGGGACGGCCACAGGTACGCAGTATTTT
cdr3_aa: CASGFPGTATGTQYF
clone_size: NA
j_call: TRBJ2-3
d_call: NA
v_call: TRBV12-5

cdr3_nt: TGTGCCAGCTCACCAGGGCCCCAGCCCCAGCATTTT
cdr3_aa: CASSPGPQPQHF
clone_size: NA
j_call: TRBJ1-5
d_call: NA
v_call: TRBV18

cdr3_nt: TGTGCCAGCAGTAGGACAGGGGTCAGGGACGAGCAGTACTTC
cdr3_aa: CASSRTGVRDEQYF
clone_size: NA
j_call: TRBJ2-7
d_call: TRBD1
v_call: TRBV27